The 32 T cell receptor beta chains below all came from one sample that was sequenced in a study of patients and donors after allogeneic stem cell transplantation (dated by TCRdb to the early 2020s). The method was RT-PCR. This sample was sequenced with a NextSeq 550. Through fastp at Q25 and MiXCR, TCRdb rebuilt clones from the public reads, retaining in-frame beta chains. CDR3 protein duplicates are merged, each entry listing the most common genes and DNA. This sample holds 190,000 or so distinct CDR3 sequences; 35% to 45% were observed only once. The top ten clonotypes cover approximately 10% of the sample. Sequencing used blood, either unsorted or a sorted T cell fraction (not recorded which). Every receptor here comes from a human donor who was either an allogeneic HSCT recipient or a stem cell or donor lymphocyte infusion donor (not recorded which). It is not recorded whose cells these are; they may come from a transplant donor.

V and J are TRBV25-1 and TRBJ2-5; possibly TRBD1 for D (6 bases). This CDR3 is built from 14 residues. Germline V gene sequence: CDR1 MGHDK, CDR2 SYGVNS. The V gene lost 5 bases and the J gene lost 5 bases, with 15 bases spanning the gap. CDR3 DNA: TGTGCCAGCAGTCAGCTCCAGGGGTCGGAGACCCAGTACTTC. It is translated as CASSQLQGSETQYF.

This clonotype was counted between two and nine times. The V and J genes are TRBV20-1 and TRBJ1-6; D gene uncertain. The CDR3 covers 15 residues. Germline V gene sequence: CDR1 DFQATT, CDR2 SNEGSKA (reference sequence). V lost 5 bases and J 5 bases, leaving 16 bases between the germline ends. CDR3 sequence (DNA): TGCAGTGCTCCGGGGAGGACGCCCAATAATTCACCCCTCCACTTT. It codes for CSAPGRTPNNSPLHF.

The chain recombines TRBV20-1 with TRBJ2-6, with D possibly TRBD2 on 6 matching bases. The CDR3 loop spans 16 amino acids. Germline assignment: CDR1 DFQATT and CDR2 SNEGSKA (reference sequence). V shed 2 bases and J shed 0 bases, with 11 bases lying between them. CDR3: CSARKGLSSGANVLTF. The CDR3 DNA follows: TGCAGTGCTAGAAAGGGACTGAGCTCTGGGGCCAACGTCCTGACTTTC.

In its sample, this clonotype was seen a few times. This chain connects TRBV11-3 to TRBJ1-1; 7 bases map to TRBD1. The CDR3 length is 16 residues. From germline, CDR1 is SGHNT and CDR2 YENEEA. V shed 5 bases, J shed 2 bases, and the junction held 11 bases outside the gene matches. DNA of the CDR3: TGTGCCAGCAGCGCCCTCCGGGGGACAGAAAACACTGAAGCTTTCTTT. This sequence encodes CASSALRGTENTEAFF. Full variable domain (rest looked up from reference TRBV11-3 and TRBJ1-1): EAGVVQSPRYKIIEKKQPVAFWCNPISGHNTLYWYLQNLGQGPELLIRYENEEAVDDSQLPKDRFSAERLKGVDSTLKIQPAELGDSAVYLCASSALRGTENTEAFFGQGTRLTVV.

The sample holds a few counts of this clonotype. The chain uses TRBV6-5 and TRBJ1-2; D unresolved. Trimming left V 7 bases short and J 0 bases short, with 12 bases between. Germline V gene lookup returns CDR1 MNHEY and CDR2 SVGAGI. The length of the CDR3 is 14 residues. The CDR3 loop is CASTPGTANYGYTF. The DNA of the CDR3 is TGTGCCAGCACCCCCGGTACAGCTAACTATGGCTACACCTTC.

The chain recombines TRBV9 with TRBJ1-3; the match to TRBD1 covers 9 bases. The CDR3 consists of 13 residues. J lost 4 bases, V lost 10 bases, and 6 bases had no gene match. Germline CDR1 is SGDLS and CDR2 is YYNGEE. The CDR3 DNA follows: TGTGCCTCACAGGGGGCCCTCGGAAACACCATATATTTT. It encodes CASQGALGNTIYF.

This clonotype occurred a few times. CDR3 sequence reads: CASSYDRGGNSNQPQHF. CDR3 coding DNA: TGTGCCAGCAGTTATGACAGGGGGGGAAATAGCAATCAGCCCCAGCATTTT. V is TRBV7-9 and J is TRBJ1-5; 9 nucleotides agree with TRBD1. Germline values: CDR1 SEHNR, CDR2 FQNEAQ (reference sequence). CDR3 length: 17 residues. V lost 6 bases and J lost 0; bases outside the gene matches: 9.

This clonotype was picked up a small number of times. CDR3 sequence reads: CASSQRRQAQETQYF. CDR3 DNA sequence: TGTGCCAGCAGCCAACGTCGACAGGCCCAAGAGACCCAGTACTTC. The rearrangement links TRBV3-1 to TRBJ2-5, with a tentative D call TRBD1 (6 bases). The ends were cut back, 2 bases at V and 1 base at J, with 11 bases in the middle. The CDR3 consists of 15 residues. CDR1 LGHDT and CDR2 YNNKEL come from the germline V gene (reference sequence).

The gene calls are TRBV6-5 and TRBJ1-2; 9 nucleotides agree with TRBD1. The junction had 4 bases not matched to a gene; V was cut back by 0 bases and J by 5 bases. The length of the CDR3 is 15 residues. Germline V lookup: CDR1 MNHEY, CDR2 SVGAGI. CDR3 in amino acids: CASSYSTGQGYGYTF. The DNA of the CDR3 is TGTGCCAGCAGTTACTCGACGGGACAGGGATATGGCTACACCTTC.

At least ten counts were recorded for this clonotype. V is TRBV25-1 and J is TRBJ1-2; D perhaps matches TRBD1 (5 bases). The CDR3 is 13 amino acids. CDR1 and CDR2 (germline): MGHDK, SYGVNS. V was trimmed by 6 bases and J by 8 bases, leaving 16 bases between them. Here the CDR3 DNA reads TGTGCCAGCAGCGGAGCGGGGGAAGGCGGCTACACCTTC. Protein sequence: CASSGAGEGGYTF.

V is TRBV7-9 and J is TRBJ1-2; 7 bases are shared with TRBD1. The CDR3 has 14 residues. Germline V gene sequence: CDR1 SEHNR, CDR2 FQNEAQ (reference sequence). Trimming at V came to 4 bases and at J to 7 bases, leaving 9 bases not matched to a gene. CDR3 DNA sequence: TGTGCCAGCAGCTCGCTGGACAGGATGGGTGGCTACACCTTC. This translates into CASSSLDRMGGYTF.

This clonotype was seen a single time. The V and J genes are TRBV12-3 or TRBV12-4 and TRBJ2-7; D not certain. Trimming left V 1 base short and J 6 bases short, with 10 bases between. This CDR3 contains 13 residues. The chain's CDR3 is CASSLVGLSEQYF. DNA for the CDR3: TGTGCCAGCAGTTTAGTGGGGTTAAGCGAGCAGTACTTC.

This chain uses TRBV20-1 with TRBJ2-7; 10 nucleotides agree with TRBD1. The CDR3 has 13 amino acids. Trimming at V came to 7 bases and at J to 1 base, leaving 4 bases not matched to a gene. In germline, CDR1 is DFQATT, CDR2 SNEGSKA (reference sequence). The CDR3 here is CSVPGQGSYEQYF. The CDR3 DNA reads as TGCAGTGTGCCGGGACAGGGGTCCTACGAGCAGTACTTC.

The rearrangement uses TRBV5-1 and TRBJ1-4; D is unresolved. The V end was cut by 0 bases, the J end by 8 bases, with 11 bases between. The CDR3 has 14 amino acids. Germline lookup yields CDR1 SGHRS and CDR2 YFSETQ. The CDR3 region has the DNA TGCGCCAGCAGCTTGGCCCCGGGAGGGGAAAAACTGTTTTTT. It codes for CASSLAPGGEKLFF.

The chain employs TRBV20-1 and TRBJ2-1; 10 bases are a match to TRBD2. V dropped 1 base and J dropped 3; count of bases not matched to a gene: 18. CDR1 is DFQATT, CDR2 SNEGSKA, per germline (reference sequence). The CDR3 covers 20 residues. The DNA for the CDR3 is TGCAGTGCTAGAGGTGATGGAGCGGGGGGGCTAATTGAAGTCTACAATGAGCAGTTCTTC. It codes for CSARGDGAGGLIEVYNEQFF.

This clonotype was seen only once. CDR3 protein: CASSSRLRDRDGRDNSPLHF. DNA of the CDR3: TGTGCCAGCAGTTCCCGTTTAAGGGACAGGGACGGCCGCGACAATTCACCCCTCCACTTT. The chain is built from TRBV27 and TRBJ1-6; 9 bases are a match to TRBD1. The CDR3 has 20 amino acids. CDR1 and CDR2 from the germline V gene are MNHEY and SMNVEV (reference sequence). The V gene end was trimmed by 4 bases and the J gene end by 7 bases; junction bases not matched to a gene: 20.

V usage is TRBV5-8 and J usage is TRBJ2-1; 7 bases fit TRBD1. Per germline, CDR1 SGHTS and CDR2 YDEGEE. The CDR3 runs 15 residues. The V gene end was trimmed by 1 base and the J gene end by 3 bases; junction bases not matched to a gene: 4. The CDR3 DNA reads as TGTGCCAGCAGCTTGAGCAGGGGGAACTACAATGAGCAGTTCTTC. This translates into CASSLSRGNYNEQFF.

The chain joins TRBV2 to TRBJ1-1; 9 nucleotides line up with TRBD1. CDR3 length: 17 amino acids. In germline, CDR1 is SNHLY, CDR2 FYNNEI. J lost 0 bases, V lost 1 base, and 6 bases had no gene match. CDR3 DNA sequence: TGTGCCAGCAGTGAAGTGGGGACAGGGCGCCTGAACACTGAAGCTTTCTTT. Protein: CASSEVGTGRLNTEAFF.

This clonotype was seen a few times. The chain combines TRBV4-3 with TRBJ2-3; D might be TRBD2 (6 bases). The CDR3 is made up of 13 amino acids. CDR1 is LGHNA and CDR2 is YSLEER in the germline V gene. Trimming left V 0 bases short and J 8 bases short, with 9 bases between. This CDR3 is CASSQDVGGTQYF. In DNA, the CDR3 is TGCGCCAGCAGCCAAGATGTCGGGGGTACGCAGTATTTT.

The chain uses TRBV24-1 and TRBJ2-2; perhaps D is TRBD1 or TRBD2 (5 bases each). Germline V gives CDR1 KGHDR, CDR2 SFDVKD. Between the trimmed V and J ends, which lost 9 bases and 0 bases, there was a span of 10 bases. The CDR3 is 14 amino acids. The CDR3, as DNA: TGTGCCACCGAGGGGACCGCGAACACCGGGGAGCTGTTTTTT. Its translation: CATEGTANTGELFF.

This clonotype was detected once. The J gene is TRBJ2-6, the V gene TRBV20-1; D not certain. The CDR3 has 12 residues. V was pared by 7 bases and J by 7 bases, with 11 bases between. The germline V gene has CDR1 DFQATT and CDR2 SNEGSKA (reference sequence). CDR3: CSVANGANVLTF. The DNA for the CDR3 is TGCAGTGTTGCGAATGGCGCCAACGTCCTGACTTTC.

This clonotype was recorded a few times. The chain couples TRBV28 to TRBJ1-1; possible D gene TRBD1, 5 bases. The germline V and J ends were trimmed by 2 bases and 5 bases, with 9 bases remaining between them. The germline V gene has CDR1 MDHEN and CDR2 SYDVKM. The CDR3 covers 13 residues. This CDR3 reads CASSLGARTEAFF. CDR3 nucleotide sequence: TGTGCCAGCAGTTTAGGGGCCAGGACTGAAGCTTTCTTT. Looking up the rest from reference TRBV28 and TRBJ1-1 gives the full variable domain: DVKVTQSSRYLVKRTGEKVFLECVQDMDHENMFWYRQDPGLGLRLIYFSYDVKMKEKGDIPEGYSVSREKKERFSLILESASTNQTSMYLCASSLGARTEAFFGQGTRLTVV.

This clonotype was seen more than once but under ten times. The chain has TRBV20-1 and TRBJ1-5, with D unresolved. This CDR3 spans 14 amino acids. Trimming removed 0 bases at V and 0 bases at J, with 6 bases between. The germline V gene has CDR1 DFQATT and CDR2 SNEGSKA (reference sequence). The CDR3 nucleotides are TGCAGTGCTAGAGATGACGCTAGCAATCAGCCCCAGCATTTT. It is translated as CSARDDASNQPQHF.

The V and J genes are TRBV4-1 and TRBJ1-1; no clear D gene. CDR1 and CDR2 (germline): MGHRA, YSYEKL. Trimming cost V 2 bases and J 0 bases, with 10 bases left between them. The CDR3 length is 15 residues. The DNA for the CDR3 is TGCGCCAGCAGCCAACTCGTTCTAATGAACACTGAAGCTTTCTTT. This translates into CASSQLVLMNTEAFF.

The chain joins TRBV20-1 to TRBJ2-7; 8 bases map to TRBD2. The V segment lost 7 bases and the J segment 0 bases; nucleotides outside the gene matches: 8. Germline V CDR1 and CDR2: DFQATT, SNEGSKA (reference sequence). This CDR3 region has 14 residues. CDR3 sequence reads: CSVTPGGSSYEQYF. For the CDR3, the DNA is TGCAGTGTCACTCCGGGGGGGAGCTCCTACGAGCAGTACTTC.

This clonotype was seen a few times. The V gene is TRBV20-1, the J gene TRBJ2-6, with TRBD1 matching 9 bases. The CDR3 has 19 residues. The germline V gene encodes CDR1 DFQATT and CDR2 SNEGSKA (reference sequence). The junction had 13 bases not matched to a gene; V was cut back by 0 bases and J by 4 bases. CDR3 sequence reads: CSARDHETGGLSGANVLTF. The CDR3 bases are TGCAGTGCTAGAGATCACGAGACAGGGGGACTATCCGGGGCCAACGTCCTGACTTTC.

V and J are TRBV5-1 and TRBJ2-5; TRBD1 matches at 9 bases. Losses at the gene ends were 3 bases for V and 5 bases for J; bases not matched to a gene: 8. The CDR3 runs to 15 residues. CDR1 and CDR2 (germline): SGHRS, YFSETQ. CDR3 protein: CASSSPGQGVETQYF. The CDR3 region has the DNA TGCGCCAGCAGCTCACCGGGACAGGGAGTGGAGACCCAGTACTTC. Based on the CDR3 plus reference TRBV5-1 and TRBJ2-5, the full variable domain is KAGVTQTPRYLIKTRGQQVTLSCSPISGHRSVSWYQQTPGQGLQFLFEYFSETQRNKGNFPGRFSGRQFSNSRSEMNVSTLELGDSALYLCASSSPGQGVETQYFGPGTRLLVL.

This rearrangement joins TRBV7-2 to TRBJ1-6; the D is unclear. V was trimmed by 11 bases and J by 14 bases, leaving 16 bases between them. Per germline, CDR1 SGHTA and CDR2 FQGNSA. The CDR3 runs to 11 residues. CDR3 in DNA: TGTGCCGAAAGAGGGTCTTCGGCCCTCCACTTT. Residues: CAERGSSALHF.

The rearrangement uses TRBV3-1 and TRBJ1-4, with unresolved D. Trimming took 4 bases from V and 7 from J, leaving 10 bases between them. The CDR3 length is 13 residues. Germline V gene lookup returns CDR1 LGHDT and CDR2 YNNKEL (reference sequence). The CDR3 protein is CASSPGGREKLFF. The DNA for the CDR3 is TGTGCCAGCAGCCCCGGTGGTCGTGAAAAACTGTTTTTT. The full variable domain, with the rest looked up from reference TRBV3-1 and TRBJ1-4, is DTAVSQTPKYLVTQMGNDKSIKCEQNLGHDTMYWYKQDSKKFLKIMFSYNNKELIINETVPNRFSPKSPDKAHLNLHINSLELGDSAVYFCASSPGGREKLFFGSGTQLSVL.

J is TRBJ2-4 and V is TRBV6-2 or TRBV6-3; D not certain. The V and J ends lost 4 bases and 6 bases respectively, with 7 bases between them. This CDR3 has 12 residues. Germline V gene lookup returns CDR1 MNHEY and CDR2 SVGEGT. The CDR3 here is CASSSTRNIQYF. The CDR3, as DNA: TGTGCCAGCAGTTCGACCAGAAACATTCAGTACTTC.

This clonotype was seen more than once but under ten times. This chain links TRBV7-8 with TRBJ1-6, with D tentatively TRBD1 (5 bases). There are 19 residues in the CDR3. Between the trimmed V and J ends, which lost 4 bases and 7 bases, there was a span of 26 bases. Germline CDR1 and CDR2: SGHVS and FQNEAQ. CDR3 sequence: CASSYTGTDGILGNSPLHF. The CDR3 DNA reads as TGTGCCAGCAGCTATACCGGGACCGACGGAATATTGGGAAATTCACCCCTCCACTTT.

This clonotype was counted between two and nine times. This rearrangement joins TRBV20-1 to TRBJ1-2, with a possible D match to TRBD1 (5 bases). Germline values: CDR1 DFQATT, CDR2 SNEGSKA (reference sequence). The V and J ends lost 5 bases and 4 bases respectively, with 17 bases between them. This CDR3 has 14 amino acids. The CDR3 region is CSADKPGTVYGYTF. In DNA form, the CDR3 reads TGCAGTGCTGATAAACCCGGGACGGTCTATGGCTACACCTTC.